This T cell receptor (beta chain) appears in the sequencing data of a study of blood T cell repertoires in COVID-19. The table came from immunoSEQ multiplex PCR; TCRdb's copy has only in-frame clones and leaves some out. The data contain 200,000 to 300,000 clones, more than 75% of them singletons. The CDR3 runs 15 residues. Germline CDR1 SGHDT, CDR2 YYEEEE. Trimming took 4 bases from V and 8 from J; bases not matched to a gene: 11. The chain couples TRBV5-6 to TRBJ2-1; 8 bases align to TRBD2. The sequenced sample was peripheral blood. This receptor was taken from a man aged 40-50 years who had recovered from COVID-19. The CDR3 reads CASSPVGGVTDEQFF. As DNA, the CDR3 is TGTGCCAGCAGCCCCGTCGGGGGGGTCACTGATGAGCAGTTCTTC.